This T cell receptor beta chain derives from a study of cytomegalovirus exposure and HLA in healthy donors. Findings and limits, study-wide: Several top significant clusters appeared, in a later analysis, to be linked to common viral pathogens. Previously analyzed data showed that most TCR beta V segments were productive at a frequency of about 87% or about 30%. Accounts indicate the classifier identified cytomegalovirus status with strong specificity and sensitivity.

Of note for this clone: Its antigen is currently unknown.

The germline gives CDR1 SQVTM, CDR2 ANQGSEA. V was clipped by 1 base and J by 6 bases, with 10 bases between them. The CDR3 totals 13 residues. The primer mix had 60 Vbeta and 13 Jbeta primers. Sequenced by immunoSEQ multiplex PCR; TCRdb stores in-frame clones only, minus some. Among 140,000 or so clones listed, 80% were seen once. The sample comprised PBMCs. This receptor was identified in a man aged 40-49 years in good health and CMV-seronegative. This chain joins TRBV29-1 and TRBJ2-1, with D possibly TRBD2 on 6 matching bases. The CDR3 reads CSVEVVRGNEQFF. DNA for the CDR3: TGCAGCGTTGAAGTGGTGCGGGGCAATGAGCAGTTCTTC.